These 14 T cell receptor beta chains were all obtained from the same sample, sequenced in a study of CD8+CD57+ T cells in acquired aplastic anemia. Individuals selected for sequencing had exhibited CD8+CD57+ cell expansion on flow cytometry. Researchers used genomic DNA as the template to profile TCR beta VDJ and CDR3. From the reads, TCRdb called clonotypes with MiXCR, one entry per CDR3 protein. This sample has around 210,000 distinct CDR3 sequences, with around three fifths found just once. The source material was sorted CD4+, CD8+, or CD8+CD57+ T cells (not recorded which) from PBMCs. Every receptor here comes from a human donor with aplastic anemia.

This clonotype was detected many times. V is TRBV7-3 and J is TRBJ2-5; D gene ambiguous. This CDR3 spans 14 amino acids. The V gene lost 2 bases and the J gene lost 1 base, with 8 bases spanning the gap. Looked up from germline, CDR1 is SGHTA and CDR2 is FQGTGA. In nucleotides, the CDR3 is TGTGCCAGCAGCTTAGCCGGCAGCCAAGAGACCCAGTACTTC. Its protein product is CASSLAGSQETQYF.

This clonotype appeared many times. The chain carries TRBV6-4 and TRBJ2-3, with 11 bases that match TRBD1. The CDR3 is 14 amino acids. Germline V gene data show CDR1 as MRHNA and CDR2 as SNTAGT. V dropped 2 bases and J dropped 6; count of bases not matched to a gene: 1. CDR3 amino acids: CASSDRTGGDTQYF. In DNA, the CDR3 is TGTGCCAGCAGTGACCGGACAGGGGGCGATACGCAGTATTTT.

This clonotype was seen repeatedly, ten times or more. This chain joins TRBV5-8 and TRBJ2-1, with D hard to call. CDR1 and CDR2 from the germline V gene are SGHTS and YDEGEE. The CDR3 covers 12 residues. V was cut by 1 base and J by 5 bases, with 4 bases left in between. As DNA, the CDR3 is TGTGCCAGCAGCTTGCAACACAATGAGCAGTTCTTC. This gives the protein CASSLQHNEQFF.

This clonotype came up many times. The J gene is TRBJ1-4, the V gene TRBV5-1; no definite D call. This CDR3 spans 13 amino acids. V lost 1 base and J lost 7, with 8 bases in between. The V gene's germline CDR1 is SGHRS and CDR2 YFSETQ. This CDR3 reads CASSLYGGEKLFF. For the CDR3, the DNA is TGCGCCAGCAGCTTGTACGGAGGTGAAAAACTGTTTTTT.

The rearrangement links TRBV11-2 to TRBJ2-6; 9 bases agree with TRBD1. The CDR3 is 16 residues long. The V gene's germline CDR1 is SGHAT and CDR2 FQNNGV. Losses at the gene ends were 5 bases for V and 2 bases for J; bases not matched to a gene: 4. The CDR3 region is CASSRTGGAGANVLTF. Written as DNA, the CDR3 is TGTGCCAGCAGCCGAACAGGGGGCGCTGGGGCCAACGTCCTGACTTTC.

V and J are TRBV29-1 and TRBJ1-2, with unresolved D. V lost 8 bases, J lost 2 bases, and 12 bases lay in between. Germline assignment: CDR1 SQVTM and CDR2 ANQGSEA. The CDR3 is made up of 12 amino acids. The CDR3 sequence: CSPTELNYGYTF. CDR3 nucleotide sequence: TGCAGCCCGACCGAGCTAAACTATGGCTACACCTTC.

V gene TRBV2 combines with J gene TRBJ2-1; perhaps TRBD1 as D (6 bases). The CDR3 contains 13 residues. The germline V gene has CDR1 SNHLY and CDR2 FYNNEI. V dropped 4 bases and J dropped 12 bases, with 16 bases sitting between them. This chain's CDR3 is CASSGFEQGRQFF. DNA for the CDR3: TGTGCCAGCAGTGGCTTCGAACAGGGACGGCAGTTCTTC.

This clonotype has just a few counts. The V call is TRBV5-1, the J call TRBJ1-2; D is ambiguous. The V end lost 1 base, the J end lost 3 bases, and 7 bases lay between the germline ends. This CDR3 comprises 13 residues. Germline V gene data show CDR1 as SGHRS and CDR2 as YFSETQ. This CDR3 is CASSLSRDYGYTF. The CDR3 coding sequence is TGCGCCAGCAGCTTGAGCCGGGACTATGGCTACACCTTC.

The genes are TRBV2 and TRBJ2-6, with D hard to call. This CDR3 spans 15 amino acids. Trimming removed 7 bases from V and 2 bases from J, with 12 bases in between. Germline CDR1 reads SNHLY; CDR2 reads FYNNEI. CDR3 region: CASTPYAAGANVLTF. The DNA for the CDR3 is TGTGCCAGCACCCCATATGCAGCTGGGGCCAACGTCCTGACTTTC.

This clonotype was counted at least ten times. CDR3 amino acids: CASSMTNNPQFF. The CDR3 coding sequence is TGTGCCAGCAGTATGACCAATAACCCGCAGTTCTTC. The chain joins TRBV12-3 or TRBV12-4 to TRBJ2-1; D gene uncertain. The V and J ends lost 5 bases and 12 bases respectively, with 14 bases between them. The CDR3 sequence is 12 residues long.

Many counts were recorded for this clonotype. V usage is TRBV7-2 and J usage is TRBJ2-7; 8 bases agree with TRBD2. CDR3 length: 14 residues. Per the germline V gene, CDR1 is SGHTA and CDR2 is FQGNSA. With 4 bases clipped from V and 1 base from J, the junction kept 3 bases outside the gene matches. CDR3 nucleotides: TGTGCCAGCAGCTACGGGGGGGCTTCCTACGAGCAGTACTTC. Translation gives CASSYGGASYEQYF.

The chain has TRBV24-1 and TRBJ2-2; possibly TRBD1 for D (6 bases). The CDR3 covers 16 residues. Per germline, CDR1 KGHDR and CDR2 SFDVKD. With 3 bases removed from V and 6 bases from J, the gap between germline ends came to 16 bases. The CDR3 spells CATSDNIQGFSGELFF. The CDR3 DNA is TGTGCCACCAGTGATAACATTCAGGGGTTTTCCGGGGAGCTGTTTTTT.

The rearrangement joins TRBV10-3 to TRBJ1-1; possibly TRBD1 for D (5 bases). The CDR3 consists of 13 residues. Trimming shortened V by 4 bases and J by 0 bases, and 6 bases separated the two germline ends. Germline V gene lookup returns CDR1 ENHRY and CDR2 SYGVKD. The CDR3 region has the DNA TGTGCCATCAGTGTAGGGGTGAACACTGAAGCTTTCTTT. Its protein is CAISVGVNTEAFF.

This clonotype was found once. Since no conserved phenylalanine or tryptophan closes the CDR3, a read error is the likely cause. The chain is built from TRBV7-2 and TRBJ2-5, with D perhaps given as TRBD1 or TRBD2 (5 bases each). Trimming stripped 5 bases from V and 5 bases from J, with 12 bases between. This CDR3 is built from 13 residues. Germline-derived CDR1 and CDR2 are SGHTA and FQGNSA. CDR3 nucleotides: TGTGCCAGCAGCACAAGGGGAGTGGAGACCCAGTACCTC. This codes for CASSTRGVETQYL.